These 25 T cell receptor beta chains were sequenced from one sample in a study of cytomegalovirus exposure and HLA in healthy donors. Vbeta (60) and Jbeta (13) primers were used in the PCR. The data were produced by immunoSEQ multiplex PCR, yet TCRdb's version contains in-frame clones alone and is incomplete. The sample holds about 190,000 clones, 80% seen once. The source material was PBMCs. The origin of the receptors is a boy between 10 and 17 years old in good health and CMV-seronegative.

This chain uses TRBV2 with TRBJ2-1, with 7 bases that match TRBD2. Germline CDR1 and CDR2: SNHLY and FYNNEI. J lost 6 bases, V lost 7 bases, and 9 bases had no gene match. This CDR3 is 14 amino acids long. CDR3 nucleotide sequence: TGTGCCAGCAAGGGACTCCCGGGGGGCAATGAGCAGTTCTTC. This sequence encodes CASKGLPGGNEQFF.

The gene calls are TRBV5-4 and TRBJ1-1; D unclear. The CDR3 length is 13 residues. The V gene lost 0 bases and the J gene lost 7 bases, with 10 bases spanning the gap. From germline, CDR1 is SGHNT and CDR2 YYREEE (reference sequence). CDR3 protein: CASSLGGGNEAFF. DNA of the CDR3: TGTGCCAGCAGCTTGGGAGGAGGGAATGAAGCTTTCTTT.

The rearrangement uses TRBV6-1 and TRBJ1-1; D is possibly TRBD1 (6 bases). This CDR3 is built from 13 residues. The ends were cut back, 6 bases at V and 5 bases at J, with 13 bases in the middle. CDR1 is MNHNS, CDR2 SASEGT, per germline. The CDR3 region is CASRIRQETEAFF. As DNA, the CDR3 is TGTGCCAGCAGGATTAGACAGGAGACTGAAGCTTTCTTT.

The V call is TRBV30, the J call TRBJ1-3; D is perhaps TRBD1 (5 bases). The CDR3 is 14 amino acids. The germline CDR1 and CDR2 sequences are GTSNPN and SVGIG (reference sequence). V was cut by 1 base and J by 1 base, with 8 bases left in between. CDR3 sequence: CAWSATESGNTIYF. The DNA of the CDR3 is TGTGCCTGGAGTGCGACAGAGTCTGGAAACACCATATATTTT. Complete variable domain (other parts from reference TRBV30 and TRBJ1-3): SQTIHQWPATLVQPVGSPLSLECTVEGTSNPNLYWYRQAAGRGLQLLFYSVGIGQISSEVPQNLSASRPQDRQFILSSKKLLLSDSGFYLCAWSATESGNTIYFGEGSWLTVV.

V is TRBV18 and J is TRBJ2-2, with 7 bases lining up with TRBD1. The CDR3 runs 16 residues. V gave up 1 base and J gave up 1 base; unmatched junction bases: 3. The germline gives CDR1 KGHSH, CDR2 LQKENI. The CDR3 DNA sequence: TGTGCCAGCTCACCACAACAGGGGTTGAACACCGGGGAGCTGTTTTTT. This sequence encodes CASSPQQGLNTGELFF.

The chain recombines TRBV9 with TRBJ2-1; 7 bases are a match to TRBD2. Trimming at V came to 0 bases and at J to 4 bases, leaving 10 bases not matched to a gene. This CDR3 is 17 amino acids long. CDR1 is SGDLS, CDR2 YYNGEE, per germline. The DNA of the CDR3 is TGTGCCAGCAGCGTAGTACCGGCTAGCGGATTATACAATGAGCAGTTCTTC. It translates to CASSVVPASGLYNEQFF.

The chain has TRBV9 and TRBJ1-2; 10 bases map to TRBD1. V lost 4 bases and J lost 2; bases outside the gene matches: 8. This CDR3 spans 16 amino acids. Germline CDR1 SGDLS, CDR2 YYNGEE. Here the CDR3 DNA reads TGTGCCAGCAGCATGGCAGGGACAGGGGCCAACTATGGCTACACCTTC. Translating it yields CASSMAGTGANYGYTF. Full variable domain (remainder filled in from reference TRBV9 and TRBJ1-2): DSGVTQTPKHLITATGQRVTLRCSPRSGDLSVYWYQQSLDQGLQFLIQYYNGEERAKGNILERFSAQQFPDLHSELNLSSLELGDSALYFCASSMAGTGANYGYTFGSGTRLTVV.

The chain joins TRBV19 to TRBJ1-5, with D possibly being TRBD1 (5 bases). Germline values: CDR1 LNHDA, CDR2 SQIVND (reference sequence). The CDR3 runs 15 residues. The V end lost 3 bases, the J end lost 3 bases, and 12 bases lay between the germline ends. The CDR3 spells CASSILGEDNQPQHF. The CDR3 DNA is TGTGCCAGTAGTATCCTGGGGGAGGACAATCAGCCCCAGCATTTT.

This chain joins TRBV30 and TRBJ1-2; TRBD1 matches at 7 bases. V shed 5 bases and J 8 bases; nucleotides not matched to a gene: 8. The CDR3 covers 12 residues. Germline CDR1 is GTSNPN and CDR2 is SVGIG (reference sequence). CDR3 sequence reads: CAWEDRARGYTF. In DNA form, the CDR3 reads TGTGCCTGGGAAGACAGGGCGCGGGGCTACACCTTC.

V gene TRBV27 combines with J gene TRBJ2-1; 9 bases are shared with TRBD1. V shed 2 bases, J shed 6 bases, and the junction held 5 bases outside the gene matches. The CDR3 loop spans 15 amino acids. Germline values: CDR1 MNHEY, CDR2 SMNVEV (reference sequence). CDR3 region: CASSLGTGLTNEQFF. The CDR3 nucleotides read TGTGCCAGCAGTTTAGGGACAGGGCTGACCAATGAGCAGTTCTTC.

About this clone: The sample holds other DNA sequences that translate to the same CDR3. In DNA, the CDR3 is TGTGCCAGCAAGAGACAGCGCCAATGGCATAGCAATCAGCCCCAGCATTTT. Its translation is CASKRQRQWHSNQPQHF. The rearrangement links TRBV25-1 to TRBJ1-5, with D maybe TRBD1 (5 bases). V dropped 7 bases and J dropped 0 bases, with 19 bases sitting between them. Germline V gene sequence: CDR1 MGHDK, CDR2 SYGVNS. This CDR3 comprises 17 residues.

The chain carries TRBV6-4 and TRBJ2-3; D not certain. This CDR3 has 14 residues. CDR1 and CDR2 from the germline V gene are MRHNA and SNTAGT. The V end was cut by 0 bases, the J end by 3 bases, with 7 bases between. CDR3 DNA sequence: TGTGCCAGCAGTGACTCTCAGGAAACAGATACGCAGTATTTT. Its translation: CASSDSQETDTQYF.

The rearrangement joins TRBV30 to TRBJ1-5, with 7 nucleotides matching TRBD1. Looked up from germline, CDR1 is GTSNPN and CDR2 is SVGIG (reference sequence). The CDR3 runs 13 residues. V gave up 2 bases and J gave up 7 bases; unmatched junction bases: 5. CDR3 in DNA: TGTGCCTGGAGTTTAGGGGGCGACCAGCCCCAGCATTTT. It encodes CAWSLGGDQPQHF. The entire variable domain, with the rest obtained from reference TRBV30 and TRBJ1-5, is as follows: SQTIHQWPATLVQPVGSPLSLECTVEGTSNPNLYWYRQAAGRGLQLLFYSVGIGQISSEVPQNLSASRPQDRQFILSSKKLLLSDSGFYLCAWSLGGDQPQHFGDGTRLSIL.

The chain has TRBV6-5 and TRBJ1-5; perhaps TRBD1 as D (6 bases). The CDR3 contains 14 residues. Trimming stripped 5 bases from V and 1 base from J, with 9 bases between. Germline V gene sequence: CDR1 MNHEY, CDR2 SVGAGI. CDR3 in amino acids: CASSTGMSNQPQHF. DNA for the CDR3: TGTGCCAGCAGTACAGGGATGAGCAATCAGCCCCAGCATTTT.

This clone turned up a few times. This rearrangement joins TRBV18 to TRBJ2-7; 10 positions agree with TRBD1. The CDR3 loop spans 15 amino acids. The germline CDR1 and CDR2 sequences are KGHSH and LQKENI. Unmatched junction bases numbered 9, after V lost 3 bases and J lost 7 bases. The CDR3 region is CASSPPGQGMGEQYF. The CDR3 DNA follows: TGTGCCAGCTCACCCCCGGGACAGGGGATGGGGGAGCAGTACTTC.

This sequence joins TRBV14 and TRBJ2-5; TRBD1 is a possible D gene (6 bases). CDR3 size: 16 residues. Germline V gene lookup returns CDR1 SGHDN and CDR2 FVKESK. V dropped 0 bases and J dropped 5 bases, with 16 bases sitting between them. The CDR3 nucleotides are TGTGCCAGCAGCCAAGACAGGGGAGCGAGGTTGGAGACCCAGTACTTC. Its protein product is CASSQDRGARLETQYF.

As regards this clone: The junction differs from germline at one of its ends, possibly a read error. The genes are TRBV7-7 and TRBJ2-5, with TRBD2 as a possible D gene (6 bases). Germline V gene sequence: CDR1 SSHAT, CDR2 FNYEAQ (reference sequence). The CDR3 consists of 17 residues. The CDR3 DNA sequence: TGTGCTAGCAGCTTGAGTGGTGCGGGAACCCCCCAAGAGACCCAGTACTTC. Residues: CASSLSGAGTPQETQYF.

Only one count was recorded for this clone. The CDR3 loop is CSVAATNEKLFF. For the CDR3, the DNA is TGCAGCGTTGCAGCAACTAATGAAAAACTGTTTTTT. This chain connects TRBV29-1 to TRBJ1-4; the D is unclear. The CDR3 is made up of 12 amino acids. Between the trimmed V and J ends, which lost 4 bases and 0 bases, there was a span of 3 bases. Germline V CDR1 and CDR2: SQVTM, ANQGSEA.

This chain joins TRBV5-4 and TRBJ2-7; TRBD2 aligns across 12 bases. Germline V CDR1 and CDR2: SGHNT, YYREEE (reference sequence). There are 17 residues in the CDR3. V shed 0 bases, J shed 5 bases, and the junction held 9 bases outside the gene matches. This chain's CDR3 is CASSLELAGGRRHEQYF. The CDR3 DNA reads TGTGCCAGCAGCTTGGAGCTAGCGGGAGGGCGTAGGCACGAGCAGTACTTC.

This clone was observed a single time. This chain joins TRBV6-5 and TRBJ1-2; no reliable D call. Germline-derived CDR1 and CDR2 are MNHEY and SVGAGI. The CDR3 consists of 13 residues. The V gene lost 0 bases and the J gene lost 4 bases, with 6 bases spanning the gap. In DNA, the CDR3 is TGTGCCAGCAGTTACTCGGAGGGCTATGGCTACACCTTC. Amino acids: CASSYSEGYGYTF.

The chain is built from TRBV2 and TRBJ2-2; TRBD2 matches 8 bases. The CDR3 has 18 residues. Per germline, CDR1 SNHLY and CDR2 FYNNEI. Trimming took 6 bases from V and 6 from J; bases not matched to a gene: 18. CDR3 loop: CASSSTVFTGLESGELFF. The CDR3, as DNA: TGTGCCAGCAGCTCCACCGTATTTACGGGACTAGAGTCCGGGGAGCTGTTTTTT. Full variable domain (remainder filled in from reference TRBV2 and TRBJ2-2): EPEVTQTPSHQVTQMGQEVILRCVPISNHLYFYWYRQILGQKVEFLVSFYNNEISEKSEIFDDQFSVERPDGSNFTLKIRSTKLEDSAMYFCASSSTVFTGLESGELFFGEGSRLTVL.

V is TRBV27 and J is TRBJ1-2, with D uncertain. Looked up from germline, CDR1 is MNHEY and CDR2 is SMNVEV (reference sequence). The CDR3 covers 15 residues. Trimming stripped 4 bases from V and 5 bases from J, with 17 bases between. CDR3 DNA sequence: TGTGCCAGCAGTTCCGCCTCCGACACGTCGTATGGCTACACCTTC. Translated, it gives CASSSASDTSYGYTF.

DNA for the CDR3: TGTGCCAGCAGCCCCCGACCTGACAGGGTCGATTATGGCTACACCTTC. It codes for CASSPRPDRVDYGYTF. The rearrangement uses TRBV7-8 and TRBJ1-2; 7 bases align to TRBD1. The V segment lost 5 bases and the J segment 5 bases; nucleotides outside the gene matches: 14. This CDR3 region has 16 residues. From germline, CDR1 is SGHVS and CDR2 FQNEAQ.

The CDR3 DNA follows: TGCGCCAGCAGCCAGCAGGGCGCGATGAACACTGAAGCTTTCTTT. This codes for CASSQQGAMNTEAFF. The chain joins TRBV4-1 to TRBJ1-1; maybe TRBD1 (5 bases). Between the trimmed V and J ends, which lost 3 bases and 0 bases, there was a span of 11 bases. CDR3 length equals 15 residues. CDR1 MGHRA and CDR2 YSYEKL come from the germline V gene.

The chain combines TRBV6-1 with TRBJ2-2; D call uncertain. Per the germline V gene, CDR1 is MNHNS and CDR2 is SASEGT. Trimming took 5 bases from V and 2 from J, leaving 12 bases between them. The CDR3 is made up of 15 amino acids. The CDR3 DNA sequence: TGTGCCAGCAGTCGACGACTCCCAAACACCGGGGAGCTGTTTTTT. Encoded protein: CASSRRLPNTGELFF.